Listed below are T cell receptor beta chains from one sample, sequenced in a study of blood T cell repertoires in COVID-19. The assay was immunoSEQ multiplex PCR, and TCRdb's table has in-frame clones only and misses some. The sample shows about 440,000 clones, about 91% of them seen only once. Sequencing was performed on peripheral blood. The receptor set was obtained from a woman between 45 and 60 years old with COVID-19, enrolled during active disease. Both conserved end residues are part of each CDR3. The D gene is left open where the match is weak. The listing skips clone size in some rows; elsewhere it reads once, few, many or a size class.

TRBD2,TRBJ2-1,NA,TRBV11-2,CASSLVLTGGSYNEQFF,TGTGCCAGCAGCTTAGTTCTGACGGGGGGGTCCTACAATGAGCAGTTCTTC
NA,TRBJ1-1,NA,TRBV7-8,CASSFRDEAFF,TGTGCCAGCAGCTTCAGGGATGAAGCTTTCTTT
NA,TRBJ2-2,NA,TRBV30,CAWSFDSTTFSGELFF,TGTGCCTGGAGTTTCGACTCCACTACGTTCTCCGGGGAGCTGTTTTTT
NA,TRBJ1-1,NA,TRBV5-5,CASSLLDRNTEAFF,TGTGCCAGCAGCTTATTGGACAGAAACACTGAAGCTTTCTTT
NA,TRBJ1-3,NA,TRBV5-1,CASRPIPGTQPGNTIYF,TGCGCCAGCAGACCTATCCCCGGGACACAACCCGGAAACACCATATATTTT
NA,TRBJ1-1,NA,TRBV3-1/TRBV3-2,CASSRTDRGEAFF,TGTGCCAGCAGCCGTACTGACAGAGGTGAAGCTTTCTTT
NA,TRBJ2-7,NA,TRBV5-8,CASSLGGGVVPYEQYF,TGTGCCAGCAGCTTGGGGGGCGGGGTGGTCCCCTACGAGCAGTACTTC
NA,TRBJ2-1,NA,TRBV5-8,CASSLVGETGSYNEQFF,TGTGCCAGCAGCTTGGTAGGGGAAACAGGTTCCTACAATGAGCAGTTCTTC
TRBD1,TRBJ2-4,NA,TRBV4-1,CASRGQGDSKNIQYF,TGCGCCAGCAGGGGACAGGGGGATTCCAAAAACATTCAGTACTTC
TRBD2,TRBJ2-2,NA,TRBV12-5,CASGDSGLPYTGELFF,TGTGCTAGTGGTGATAGCGGGCTCCCATACACCGGGGAGCTGTTTTTT
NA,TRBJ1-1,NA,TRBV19,CASSRGGTEAFF,TGTGCCAGTAGTCGGGGGGGCACTGAAGCTTTCTTT
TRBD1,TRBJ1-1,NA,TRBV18,CASSPAGGRGDTEAFF,TGTGCCAGCTCACCGGCAGGGGGCCGGGGGGACACTGAAGCTTTCTTT
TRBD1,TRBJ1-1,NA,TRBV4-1,CASSNPRGKRNTEAFF,TGCGCCAGCAGCAATCCCAGGGGGAAGAGGAACACTGAAGCTTTCTTT
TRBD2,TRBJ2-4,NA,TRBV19,CASSMISGGAAAKNIQYF,TGTGCCAGTAGTATGATTAGCGGGGGGGCCGCAGCCAAAAACATTCAGTACTTC
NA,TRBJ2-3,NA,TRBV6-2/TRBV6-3,CASSYEGDTQYF,TGTGCCAGCAGTTACGAGGGCGATACGCAGTATTTT
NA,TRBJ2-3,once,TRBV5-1,CASSSIVTDTQYF,TGCGCCAGCAGCTCGATAGTCACAGATACGCAGTATTTT
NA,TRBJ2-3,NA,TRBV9,CASSSQGTTGVGTQYF,TGTGCCAGCAGCTCCCAGGGGACTACCGGAGTAGGTACGCAGTATTTT
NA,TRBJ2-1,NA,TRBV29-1,CSVEGGDYNEQFF,TGCAGCGTTGAAGGCGGGGACTACAATGAGCAGTTCTTC
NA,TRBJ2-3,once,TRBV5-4,CASSHAGLAGTDTQYF,TGTGCCAGCAGCCACGCGGGACTTGCTGGCACAGATACGCAGTATTTT
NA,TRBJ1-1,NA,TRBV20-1,CSLNMNTEAFF,TGCAGTCTCAACATGAACACTGAAGCTTTCTTT
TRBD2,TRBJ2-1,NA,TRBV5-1,CATAGTSGGAVEQFF,TGCGCCACCGCGGGGACTAGCGGGGGGGCCGTTGAGCAGTTCTTC
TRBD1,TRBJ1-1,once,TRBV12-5,CASGLVQGAYTEAFF,TGTGCTAGTGGTTTGGTACAGGGGGCGTACACTGAAGCTTTCTTT
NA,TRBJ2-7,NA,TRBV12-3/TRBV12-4,CASAISTSYEQYF,TGTGCCAGCGCCATCTCTACCTCCTACGAGCAGTACTTC
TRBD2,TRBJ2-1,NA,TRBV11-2,CASSLDGGGNTYNEQFF,TGTGCCAGCAGCTTAGATGGCGGGGGAAATACCTACAATGAGCAGTTCTTC
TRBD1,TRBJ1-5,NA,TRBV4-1,CATPRTGASDSYSNQPQHF,TGCGCCACCCCAAGGACAGGGGCCTCCGATTCCTATAGCAATCAGCCCCAGCATTTT
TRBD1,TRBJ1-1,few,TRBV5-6,CASSPYLTGRRMNTEAFF,TGTGCCAGCAGCCCTTATTTGACAGGGAGAAGGATGAACACTGAAGCTTTCTTT
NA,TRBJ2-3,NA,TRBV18,CASSPRDSRTDTQYF,TGTGCCAGCTCACCGCGGGACAGCCGGACAGATACGCAGTATTTT
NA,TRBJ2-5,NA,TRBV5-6,CASSPGQETQYF,TGTGCCAGCAGCCCGGGGCAAGAGACCCAGTACTTC
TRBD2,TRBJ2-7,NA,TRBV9,CASSSTSSYEQYF,TGTGCCAGCAGCTCGACTAGCAGCTACGAGCAGTACTTC
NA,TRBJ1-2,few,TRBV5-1,CASSLLQGGEGGYTF,TGCGCCAGCAGCTTATTGCAAGGAGGAGAAGGCGGCTACACCTTC
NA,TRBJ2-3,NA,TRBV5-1,CASSLGHHDTDTQYF,TGCGCCAGCAGCTTGGGGCACCACGATACAGATACGCAGTATTTT